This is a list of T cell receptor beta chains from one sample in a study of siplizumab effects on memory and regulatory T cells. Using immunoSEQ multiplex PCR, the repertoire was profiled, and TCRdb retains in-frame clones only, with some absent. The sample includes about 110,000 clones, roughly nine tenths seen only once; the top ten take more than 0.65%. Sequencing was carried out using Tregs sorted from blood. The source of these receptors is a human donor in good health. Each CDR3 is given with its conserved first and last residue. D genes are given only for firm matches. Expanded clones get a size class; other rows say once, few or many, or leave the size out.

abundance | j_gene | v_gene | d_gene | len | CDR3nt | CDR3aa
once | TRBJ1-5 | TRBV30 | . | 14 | TGTGCCTGGAGTCCAGGGTCGACCAATCAGCCCCAGCATTTT | CAWSPGSTNQPQHF
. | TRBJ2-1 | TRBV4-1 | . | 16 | TGCGCCAGCAGCCCCCAGTTGATTAGCAGGGGCAATGAGCAGTTCTTC | CASSPQLISRGNEQFF
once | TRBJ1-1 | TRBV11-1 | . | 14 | TGTGCCAGCAGCTTAGAGGGGGGAAGGACTGAAGCTTTCTTT | CASSLEGGRTEAFF
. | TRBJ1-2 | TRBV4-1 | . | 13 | TGCGCCAGCAGCCAACCGTCCGTCTGGGGCTACACCTTC | CASSQPSVWGYTF
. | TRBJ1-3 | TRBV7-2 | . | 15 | TGTGCCAGCAGCACCCGGGGGGGCTCTGGAAACACCATATATTTT | CASSTRGGSGNTIYF
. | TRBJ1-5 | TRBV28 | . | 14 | TGTGCCAGCAGATCAGGGAGGGGCAATCAGCCCCAGCATTTT | CASRSGRGNQPQHF
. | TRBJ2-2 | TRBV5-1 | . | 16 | TGCGCCAGCAGCTTGGAATTCCGCAGGGACACCGGGGAGCTGTTTTTT | CASSLEFRRDTGELFF
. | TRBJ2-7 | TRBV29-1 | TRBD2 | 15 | TGCAGCGTTGAAGGTAGAGCGGGGGGGCCTTCCGAGCAGTACTTC | CSVEGRAGGPSEQYF
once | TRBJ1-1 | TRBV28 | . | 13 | TGTGCCAGCAGTTTACCAAGGGACACTGAAGCTTTCTTT | CASSLPRDTEAFF
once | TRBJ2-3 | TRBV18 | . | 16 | TGTGCCAGCTCACCCCCGCAGGAGTCATTCACAGATACGCAGTATTTT | CASSPPQESFTDTQYF
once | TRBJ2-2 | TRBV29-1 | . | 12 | TGCAGCGTAAACAGAAACACCGGGGAGCTGTTTTTT | CSVNRNTGELFF
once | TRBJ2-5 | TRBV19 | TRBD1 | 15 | TGTGCCAGTAGCAAATACGGGACAGGGCAAGAGACCCAGTACTTC | CASSKYGTGQETQYF
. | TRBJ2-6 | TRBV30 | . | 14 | TGTGCCTGGAGTGTTGACGCTGGGGCCAACGTCCTGACTTTC | CAWSVDAGANVLTF
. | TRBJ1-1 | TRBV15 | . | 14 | TGTGCCACCGCCCCTGGTCTGTTGAACACTGAAGCTTTCTTT | CATAPGLLNTEAFF
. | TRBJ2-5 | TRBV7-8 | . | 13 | TGTGCCAGCAGCTTAGCGCTATCAGAGACCCAGTACTTC | CASSLALSETQYF
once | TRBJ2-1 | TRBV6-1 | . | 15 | TGTGCCAGCTTAGACCCGACGGGGGCATACAATGAGCAGTTCTTC | CASLDPTGAYNEQFF
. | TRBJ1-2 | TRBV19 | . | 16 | TGTGCCAGTAGTATAGCACACGGGTCTATCGGCTATGGCTACACCTTC | CASSIAHGSIGYGYTF